This TCR beta chain derives from a study of blood T cell repertoires in COVID-19. Study-wide background: Donors in the United States, Italy and Spain gave samples during acute or convalescent COVID-19.

This table comes from immunoSEQ multiplex PCR, and its TCRdb copy is limited to in-frame clones, with some not included. The table has roughly 40,000 clones, around 84% seen once. V lost 1 base and J 7 bases, leaving 14 bases between the germline ends. The CDR3 runs 16 residues. The germline gives CDR1 SEHNR, CDR2 FQNEAQ (reference sequence). The TCR was taken from a man between 65 and 79 years old with acute or convalescent COVID-19. The rearrangement joins TRBV7-9 to TRBJ1-6, with no clear D. The sample taken for sequencing was peripheral blood. The CDR3 DNA follows: TGTGCCAGCAGCTTAGGGGGAGGAGTGCGGAATTCACCCCTCCACTTT. Its translation is CASSLGGGVRNSPLHF.